This T cell receptor beta chain was found in a study of cytomegalovirus exposure and HLA in healthy donors (dated by TCRdb to 2015 to 2018). Background on the whole study: According to a later analysis, the 120 or so validation repertoires were produced on the same platform as the 666 repertoires of the first cohort. To predict cytomegalovirus infection status, the study brought together high-throughput TCR immunosequencing, statistical association of individual TCRs with disease status, and machine learning. In addition to the first cohort of roughly 670 subjects, a separate validation cohort of around 110 different subjects was used. The study aimed to test whether cataloging public T cell receptors could reveal signatures of past pathogen exposure. Overall study outcomes, separate from this receptor: In a later analysis, TCRs clustered in the first cohort were found to also tend to co-occur in the 130 or so validation repertoires, with about 93% of cluster scores above 0. The study gave a list of over 150 TCR beta chains associated with cytomegalovirus. In vitro tests confirmed that three of the cytomegalovirus-associated TCR beta chains recognize cytomegalovirus antigens. The classifier was reported to diagnose cytomegalovirus status with high specificity and sensitivity in both the original cohort and the validation cohort. It was suggested by the authors that the approach could potentially be generalized to other disease states and immunological phenotypes. Most TCR sequences were seen in very few donors, while some public TCRs were found in many individuals. The validation cohort had no HLA typing available for a later analysis, so co-occurrence within that cohort was assessed over all 120 repertoires.

Concerning this clone itself: The antigen it binds to is not known. The sample holds no much larger clone one base away, and base qualities are not on file.

The donors belonged to the validation cohort of about 120 subjects, which was separate from the roughly 700-subject first cohort. From the cysteine through the phenylalanine, the CDR3 covers 15 amino acids. The kept DNA is CDR3 alone, 45 bases in frame from the first base. At the junction V is shortened by 4 bases and J by 6 bases; bases outside the gene matches: 9. As encoded in the germline V gene, CDR1 is SGHTA while CDR2 is FQGNSA. The receptor library was made with the immunoSEQ multiplex PCR assay. The authors processed their data as follows. To diagnose cytomegalovirus status from the catalog of TCR beta chain sequences, a statistical classification framework was built. The clones in this table, taken by TCRdb from immuneACCESS, are in-frame only. Not every clone is retained; where verified, under half of the shortfall comes from an unresolved V gene, and the cause of the rest is unknown. V, J and clone size are those of that table, while D and trimming were read from the DNA. The table for this sample lists 160,000 or so clones; around 82% of them were counted only once. The ten top clones hold roughly 10% of the sample.

This clonotype was sampled from a man aged 25-45 years in good health and CMV-seropositive. Material: PBMCs. The rearrangement combines TRBV7-2 with TRBJ1-2, with 9 bases matching TRBD1. The CDR3 region: CASSSGTGTRNGYTF. The base sequence is TGTGCCAGCAGCTCCGGGACAGGGACAAGAAATGGCTACACCTTC.